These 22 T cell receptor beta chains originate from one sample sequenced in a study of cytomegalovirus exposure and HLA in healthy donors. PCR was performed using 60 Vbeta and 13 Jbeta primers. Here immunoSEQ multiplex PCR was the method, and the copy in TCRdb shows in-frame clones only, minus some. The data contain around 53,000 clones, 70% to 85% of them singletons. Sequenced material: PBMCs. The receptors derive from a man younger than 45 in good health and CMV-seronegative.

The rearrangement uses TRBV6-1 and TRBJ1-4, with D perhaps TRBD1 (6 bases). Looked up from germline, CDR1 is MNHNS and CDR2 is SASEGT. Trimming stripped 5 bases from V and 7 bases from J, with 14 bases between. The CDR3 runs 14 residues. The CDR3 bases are TGTGCCAGCAGTTCGGGACATCCGAGTGAAAAACTGTTTTTT. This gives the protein CASSSGHPSEKLFF.

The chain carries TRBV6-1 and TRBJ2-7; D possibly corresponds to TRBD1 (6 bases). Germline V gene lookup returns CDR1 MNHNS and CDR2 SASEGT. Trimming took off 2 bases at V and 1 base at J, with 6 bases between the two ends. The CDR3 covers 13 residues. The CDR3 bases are TGTGCCAGCAGTGAACAGGGGTCCTACGAGCAGTACTTC. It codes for CASSEQGSYEQYF.

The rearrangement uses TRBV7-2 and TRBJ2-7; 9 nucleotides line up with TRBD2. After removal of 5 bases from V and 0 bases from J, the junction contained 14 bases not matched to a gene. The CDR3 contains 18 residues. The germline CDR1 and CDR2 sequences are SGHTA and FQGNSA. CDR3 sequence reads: CASSTLAGWEIHSYEQYF. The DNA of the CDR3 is TGTGCCAGCAGCACTCTAGCGGGGTGGGAAATACACTCCTACGAGCAGTACTTC.

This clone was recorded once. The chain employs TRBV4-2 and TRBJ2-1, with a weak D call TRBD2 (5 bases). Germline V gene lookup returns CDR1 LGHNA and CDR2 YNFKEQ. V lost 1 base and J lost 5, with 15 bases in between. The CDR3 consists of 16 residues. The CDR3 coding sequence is TGTGCCAGCAGCCAAGCTCGAGGGCAACGGAACAATGAGCAGTTCTTC. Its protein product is CASSQARGQRNNEQFF.

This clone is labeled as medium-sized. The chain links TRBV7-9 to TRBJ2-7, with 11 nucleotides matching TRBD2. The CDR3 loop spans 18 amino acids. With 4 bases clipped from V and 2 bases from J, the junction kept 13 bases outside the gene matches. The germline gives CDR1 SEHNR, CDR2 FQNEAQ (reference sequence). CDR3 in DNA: TGTGCCAGCAGCTCAAAGATCAGACTAGCGGGAACAACCTACGAGCAGTACTTC. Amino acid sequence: CASSSKIRLAGTTYEQYF.

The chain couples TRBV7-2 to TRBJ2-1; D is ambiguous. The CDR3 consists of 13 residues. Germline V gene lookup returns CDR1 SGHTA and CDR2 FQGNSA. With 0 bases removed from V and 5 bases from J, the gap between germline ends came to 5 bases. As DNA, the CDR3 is TGTGCCAGCAGCTTAGCTCGGGACAATGAGCAGTTCTTC. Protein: CASSLARDNEQFF.

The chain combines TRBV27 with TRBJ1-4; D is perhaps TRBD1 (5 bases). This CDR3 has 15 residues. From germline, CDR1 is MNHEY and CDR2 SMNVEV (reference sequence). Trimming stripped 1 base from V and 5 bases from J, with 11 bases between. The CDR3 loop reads CASSLLGGGNEKLFF. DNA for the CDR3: TGTGCCAGCAGTTTATTGGGGGGAGGCAATGAAAAACTGTTTTTT.

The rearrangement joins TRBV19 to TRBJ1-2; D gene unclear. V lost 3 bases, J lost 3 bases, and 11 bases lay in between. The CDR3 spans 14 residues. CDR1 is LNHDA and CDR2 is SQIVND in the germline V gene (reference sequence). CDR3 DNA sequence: TGTGCCAGTAGTATCGGAATCAGCGACTATGGCTACACCTTC. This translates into CASSIGISDYGYTF.

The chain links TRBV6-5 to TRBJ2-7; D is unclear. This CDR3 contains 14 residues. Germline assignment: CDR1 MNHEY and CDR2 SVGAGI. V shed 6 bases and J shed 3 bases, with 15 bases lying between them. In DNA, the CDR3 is TGTGCCAGCAGCCCCCGGGTCGAGAGCTACGAGCAGTACTTC. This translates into CASSPRVESYEQYF.

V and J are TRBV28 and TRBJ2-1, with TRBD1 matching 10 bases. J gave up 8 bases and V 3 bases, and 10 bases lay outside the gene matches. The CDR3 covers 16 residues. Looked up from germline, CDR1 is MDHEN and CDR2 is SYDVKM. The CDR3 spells CASSFGGTGVRDEQFF. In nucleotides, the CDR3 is TGTGCCAGCAGTTTTGGTGGGACAGGGGTGAGGGATGAGCAGTTCTTC.

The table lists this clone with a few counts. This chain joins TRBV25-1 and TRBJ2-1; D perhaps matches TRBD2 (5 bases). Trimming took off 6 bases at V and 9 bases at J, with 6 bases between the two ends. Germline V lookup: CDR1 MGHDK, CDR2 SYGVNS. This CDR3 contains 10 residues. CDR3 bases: TGTGCCAGCAGCCGGGGTGAGCAGTTCTTC. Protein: CASSRGEQFF.

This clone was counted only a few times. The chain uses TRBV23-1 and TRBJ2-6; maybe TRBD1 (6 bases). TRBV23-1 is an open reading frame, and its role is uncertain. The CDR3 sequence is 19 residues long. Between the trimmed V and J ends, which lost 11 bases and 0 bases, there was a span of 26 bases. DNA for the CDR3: TGCGCCCGAATCAGGCTACAGGGTCATCCCCTCTCTGGGGCCAACGTCCTGACTTTC. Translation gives CARIRLQGHPLSGANVLTF.

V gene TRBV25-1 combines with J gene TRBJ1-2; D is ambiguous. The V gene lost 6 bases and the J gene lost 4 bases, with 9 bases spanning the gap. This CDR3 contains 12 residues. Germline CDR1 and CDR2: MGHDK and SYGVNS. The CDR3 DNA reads TGTGCCAGCAGGTCGAGTGCCTATGGCTACACCTTC. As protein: CASRSSAYGYTF.

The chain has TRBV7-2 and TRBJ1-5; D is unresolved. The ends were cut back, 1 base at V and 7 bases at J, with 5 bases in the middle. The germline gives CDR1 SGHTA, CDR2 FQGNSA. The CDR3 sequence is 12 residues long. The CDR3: CASSLGHQPQHF. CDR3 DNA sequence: TGTGCCAGCAGCTTAGGACACCAGCCCCAGCATTTT.

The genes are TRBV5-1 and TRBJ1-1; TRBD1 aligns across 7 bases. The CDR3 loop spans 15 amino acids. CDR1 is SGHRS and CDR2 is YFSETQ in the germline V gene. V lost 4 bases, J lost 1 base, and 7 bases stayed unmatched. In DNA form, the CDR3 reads TGCGCCAGCAGCATAGGACAGGCAGAGAACACTGAAGCTTTCTTT. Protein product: CASSIGQAENTEAFF.

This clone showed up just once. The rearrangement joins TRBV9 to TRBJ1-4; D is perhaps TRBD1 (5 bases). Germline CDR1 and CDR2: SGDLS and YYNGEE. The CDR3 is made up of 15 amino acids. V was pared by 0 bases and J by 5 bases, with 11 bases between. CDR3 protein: CASSVVAGWNEKLFF. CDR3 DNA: TGTGCCAGCAGCGTAGTGGCAGGGTGGAATGAAAAACTGTTTTTT.

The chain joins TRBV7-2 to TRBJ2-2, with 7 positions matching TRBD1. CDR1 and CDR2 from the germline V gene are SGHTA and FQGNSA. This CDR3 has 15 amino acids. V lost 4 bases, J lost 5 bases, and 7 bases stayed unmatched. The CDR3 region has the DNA TGTGCCAGCAGCTCATCGGGACAGATAACCGGGGAGCTGTTTTTT. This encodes CASSSSGQITGELFF.

The CDR3 DNA follows: TGTGCCAGCCGCTCGGGAGGGGCTGGAGGAAACACCATATATTTT. Its translation is CASRSGGAGGNTIYF. V and J are TRBV6-1 and TRBJ1-3, with a tentative D call TRBD1 (5 bases). The CDR3 consists of 15 residues. V was clipped by 8 bases and J by 4 bases, with 18 bases between them. The V gene's germline CDR1 is MNHNS and CDR2 SASEGT.

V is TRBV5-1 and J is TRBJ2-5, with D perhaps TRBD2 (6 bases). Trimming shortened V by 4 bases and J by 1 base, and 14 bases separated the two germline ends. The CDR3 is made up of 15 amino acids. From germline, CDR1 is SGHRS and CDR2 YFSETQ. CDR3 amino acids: CASSAQTGGQETQYF. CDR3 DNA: TGCGCCAGCAGCGCCCAGACCGGGGGCCAAGAGACCCAGTACTTC.

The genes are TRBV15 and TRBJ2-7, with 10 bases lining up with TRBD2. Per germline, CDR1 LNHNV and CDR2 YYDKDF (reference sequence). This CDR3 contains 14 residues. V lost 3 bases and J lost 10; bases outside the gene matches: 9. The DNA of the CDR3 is TGTGCCACCAGCAGGTTTCTAGCGGGAGAAAGACAGTACTTC. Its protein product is CATSRFLAGERQYF.

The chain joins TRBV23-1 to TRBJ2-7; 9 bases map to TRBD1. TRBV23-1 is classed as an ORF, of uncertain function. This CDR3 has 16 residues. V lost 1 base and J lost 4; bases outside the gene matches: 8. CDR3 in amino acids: CASSQYGTGLSYEQYF. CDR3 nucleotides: TGCGCCAGCAGTCAATACGGGACAGGGCTGTCGTACGAGCAGTACTTC.

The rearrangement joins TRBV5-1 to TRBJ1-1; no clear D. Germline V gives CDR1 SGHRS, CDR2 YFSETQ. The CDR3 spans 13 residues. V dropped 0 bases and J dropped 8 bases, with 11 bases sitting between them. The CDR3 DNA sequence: TGCGCCAGCAGCTTGGTTTCGGGGTCAGAAGCTTTCTTT. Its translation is CASSLVSGSEAFF.